A single sample gave rise to the 23 T cell receptor beta chains below, sequenced in a study of CD8+ T cells in alopecia areata. RNA, once extracted, was reverse transcribed into cDNA for use as the sequencing template. The assay was immunoSEQ multiplex PCR, and TCRdb's table has in-frame clones only and misses some. The sample lists about 180,000 clones; 51% were seen once. Treatment given: oral pan-JAK inhibitor, 5-10 mg twice daily. Sequenced material: CD8+ T cells sorted from blood, taken at roughly week 52, from a patient treated with tofacitinib. The receptors originated from a human donor with alopecia areata.

The rearrangement joins TRBV29-1 to TRBJ2-3; D gene uncertain. The CDR3 length is 12 residues. Trimming removed 2 bases at V and 1 base at J, with 4 bases between. Germline assignment: CDR1 SQVTM and CDR2 ANQGSEA. The CDR3 nucleotides read TGCAGCGTTGAACCGGGCACAGATACGCAGTATTTT. It is translated as CSVEPGTDTQYF.

The rearrangement joins TRBV5-1 to TRBJ2-7; 7 positions agree with TRBD2. The CDR3 loop spans 12 amino acids. Germline V gene lookup returns CDR1 SGHRS and CDR2 YFSETQ. After removal of 5 bases from V and 6 bases from J, the junction contained 5 bases not matched to a gene. The CDR3 reads CASRVGEGEQYF. The DNA of the CDR3 is TGCGCCAGCAGGGTCGGGGAGGGCGAGCAGTACTTC.

The chain joins TRBV11-2 to TRBJ2-2; 10 bases align to TRBD2. The CDR3 consists of 17 residues. V was pared by 3 bases and J by 5 bases, with 9 bases of the junction left unmatched. Looked up from germline, CDR1 is SGHAT and CDR2 is FQNNGV. The chain's CDR3 is CASSFSGGPTRTGELFF. The CDR3 region has the DNA TGTGCCAGCAGCTTTAGCGGGGGGCCTACACGTACCGGGGAGCTGTTTTTT.

This chain connects TRBV7-9 to TRBJ2-1; tentatively, D is TRBD1 (7 bases). Per the germline V gene, CDR1 is SEHNR and CDR2 is FQNEAQ (reference sequence). The V gene lost 0 bases and the J gene lost 7 bases, with 19 bases spanning the gap. This CDR3 spans 17 amino acids. CDR3 protein: CASSLAGGQLSWNEQFF. The CDR3 nucleotides read TGTGCCAGCAGCTTAGCGGGGGGACAGCTAAGTTGGAATGAGCAGTTCTTC.

This clone was seen a few times. The chain employs TRBV20-1 and TRBJ1-2; weak D call: TRBD1 (5 bases). The V gene's germline CDR1 is DFQATT and CDR2 SNEGSKA (reference sequence). This CDR3 is built from 11 residues. The V and J ends lost 3 bases and 6 bases respectively, with 8 bases between them. CDR3 protein: CSARTVHGYTF. The CDR3 DNA sequence: TGCAGTGCTAGGACAGTCCATGGCTACACCTTC.

This chain connects TRBV6-5 to TRBJ2-1; no definite D call. The CDR3 consists of 13 residues. CDR1 and CDR2 (germline): MNHEY, SVGAGI. V gave up 2 bases and J gave up 4 bases, with 6 bases separating them. Here the CDR3 reads CASSYTQYNEQFF. The CDR3 coding sequence is TGTGCCAGCAGTTACACCCAGTACAATGAGCAGTTCTTC.

This clone was observed a handful of times. Other DNA variants within this sample encode the same CDR3. The V call is TRBV7-9, the J call TRBJ2-6; D remains ambiguous. V was pared by 6 bases and J by 0 bases, with 6 bases between. The CDR3 spans 14 residues. CDR1 and CDR2 (germline): SEHNR, FQNEAQ (reference sequence). CDR3 in DNA: TGTGCCAGCAGTCCCAGCTCTGGGGCCAACGTCCTGACTTTC. Protein sequence: CASSPSSGANVLTF.

This clone was seen only a few times. V gene TRBV4-3 combines with J gene TRBJ1-1; the D is unclear. CDR3 length: 14 residues. V was clipped by 4 bases and J by 1 base, with 10 bases between them. Germline CDR1 reads LGHNA; CDR2 reads YSLEER. CDR3 loop: CASSRFLGNTEAFF. The CDR3 DNA is TGCGCCAGCAGCCGGTTTCTGGGGAACACTGAAGCTTTCTTT.

The chain employs TRBV4-1 and TRBJ1-1; 7 bases are a match to TRBD1. The J segment lost 3 bases and the V segment lost 6 bases, leaving 4 bases of the junction unmatched. The CDR3 is 13 amino acids. Germline CDR1 MGHRA, CDR2 YSYEKL. DNA of the CDR3: TGCGCCAGCAGAGACAGGGCCTACACTGAAGCTTTCTTT. This encodes CASRDRAYTEAFF.

This clone was seen more than once but under ten times. The gene calls are TRBV28 and TRBJ2-3, with D unclear. V lost 6 bases, J lost 4 bases, and 14 bases lay in between. CDR3 length: 14 amino acids. In germline, CDR1 is MDHEN, CDR2 SYDVKM. CDR3: CASSPSPMADTQYF. CDR3 DNA: TGTGCCAGCAGCCCCTCCCCGATGGCAGATACGCAGTATTTT.

This clone was seen only a few times. The chain carries TRBV7-2 and TRBJ1-5; D is undetermined. The V gene lost 5 bases and the J gene lost 2 bases, with 10 bases spanning the gap. The CDR3 is made up of 14 amino acids. The germline CDR1 and CDR2 sequences are SGHTA and FQGNSA. In nucleotides, the CDR3 is TGTGCCAGCAGCATTACGGGTGGCAATCAGCCCCAGCATTTT. Its protein is CASSITGGNQPQHF.

The V and J genes are TRBV27 and TRBJ2-5; no clear D gene. The germline V gene has CDR1 MNHEY and CDR2 SMNVEV (reference sequence). The CDR3 covers 13 residues. V was clipped by 5 bases and J by 5 bases, with 12 bases between them. CDR3 coding DNA: TGTGCCAGCAGTCAAATTCTCCACGAGACCCAGTACTTC. Protein product: CASSQILHETQYF.

The rearrangement joins TRBV13 to TRBJ2-3; 7 bases line up with TRBD1. CDR1 and CDR2 (germline): PRHDT, FYEKMQ (reference sequence). CDR3 length equals 16 residues. The V segment lost 0 bases and the J segment 0 bases; nucleotides outside the gene matches: 3. The CDR3 sequence: CASSLGATGSTDTQYF. For the CDR3, the DNA is TGTGCCAGCAGCTTAGGCGCGACAGGGAGCACAGATACGCAGTATTTT.

The J gene is TRBJ2-7, the V gene TRBV7-2; 7 nucleotides align to TRBD2. Germline-derived CDR1 and CDR2 are SGHTA and FQGNSA. Trimming took 6 bases from V and 0 from J; bases not matched to a gene: 8. The CDR3 has 15 residues. This CDR3 is CASRPSGAYSYEQYF. The CDR3 DNA reads TGTGCCAGCAGGCCCAGCGGGGCTTACTCCTACGAGCAGTACTTC. Variable domain in full (rest from reference TRBV7-2 and TRBJ2-7): GAGVSQSPSNKVTEKGKDVELRCDPISGHTALYWYRQSLGQGLEFLIYFQGNSAPDKSGLPSDRFSAERTGGSVSTLTIQRTQQEDSAVYLCASRPSGAYSYEQYFGPGTRLTVT.

This sequence joins TRBV11-2 and TRBJ2-5; 7 nucleotides agree with TRBD1. V lost 5 bases to trimming and J lost 5 bases; unmatched junction nucleotides: 8. This CDR3 contains 14 residues. Germline V gene data show CDR1 as SGHAT and CDR2 as FQNNGV. CDR3 amino acids: CASSRWAGGETQYF. Here the CDR3 DNA reads TGTGCCAGCAGCCGGTGGGCAGGGGGTGAGACCCAGTACTTC.

This chain connects TRBV29-1 to TRBJ2-7; TRBD2 matches 12 bases. The CDR3 covers 15 residues. Trimming cost V 6 bases and J 2 bases; bases outside gene matches: 8. Germline V gene data show CDR1 as SQVTM and CDR2 as ANQGSEA. The CDR3 region is CSVNGLAGRAYEQYF. The DNA of the CDR3 is TGCAGCGTCAACGGACTAGCGGGGCGAGCCTACGAGCAGTACTTC.

This clone was seen once. The chain carries TRBV4-3 and TRBJ1-1; 7 bases line up with TRBD1. CDR3 length: 15 residues. CDR1 is LGHNA, CDR2 YSLEER, per germline. The V and J ends lost 4 bases and 2 bases, in that order; junction bases with no gene match: 7. CDR3 loop: CASSLQGQTNTEAFF. The CDR3 nucleotides read TGCGCCAGCAGCCTACAGGGACAGACCAACACTGAAGCTTTCTTT.

This CDR3 is CASTDGNSYEQYF. For the CDR3, the DNA is TGTGCCAGCACTGACGGCAACTCCTACGAGCAGTACTTC. This chain uses TRBV11-2 with TRBJ2-7; the D is unclear. V shed 7 bases and J shed 0 bases, with 10 bases lying between them. Germline V CDR1 and CDR2: SGHAT, FQNNGV. The CDR3 is 13 amino acids.

This clone was seen only a few times. The chain couples TRBV25-1 to TRBJ1-1; no clear D gene. CDR3 length: 13 amino acids. Germline V gene data show CDR1 as MGHDK and CDR2 as SYGVNS. Between the trimmed V and J ends, which lost 7 bases and 1 base, there was a span of 10 bases. CDR3 sequence (DNA): TGTGCCAGCAAGGTAGCGTCGAACACTGAAGCTTTCTTT. Protein sequence: CASKVASNTEAFF. Filled out from reference TRBV25-1 and TRBJ1-1, the complete variable domain reads EADIYQTPRYLVIGTGKKITLECSQTMGHDKMYWYQQDPGMELHLIHYSYGVNSTEKGDLSSESTVSRIRTEHFPLTLESARPSHTSQYLCASKVASNTEAFFGQGTRLTVV.

The CDR3 here is CSVRDRGIQPQHF. The CDR3 nucleotides read TGCAGCGTTCGGGACAGGGGGATTCAGCCCCAGCATTTT. The chain recombines TRBV29-1 with TRBJ1-5; TRBD1 aligns across 11 bases. The CDR3 has 13 amino acids. The trim removed 5 bases at V and 6 bases at J, leaving 3 bases unmatched. Germline V gives CDR1 SQVTM, CDR2 ANQGSEA.

The genes are TRBV29-1 and TRBJ2-1; 7 bases match TRBD2. V lost 2 bases, J lost 8 bases, and 6 bases stayed unmatched. This CDR3 has 13 amino acids. The germline V gene encodes CDR1 SQVTM and CDR2 ANQGSEA. The CDR3 nucleotides are TGCAGCGTTGAATCGGGGGGTTCCGATGAGCAGTTCTTC. Amino acids: CSVESGGSDEQFF.

This chain joins TRBV5-1 and TRBJ1-1, with D possibly TRBD1 on 6 matching bases. The CDR3 runs 14 residues. V was pared by 0 bases and J by 7 bases, with 13 bases between. Per the germline V gene, CDR1 is SGHRS and CDR2 is YFSETQ. The CDR3 sequence: CASSLVVQGNEAFF. The CDR3 nucleotides are TGCGCCAGCAGCTTGGTGGTCCAGGGGAATGAAGCTTTCTTT.

Comments on this clone: Other DNA sequences of this sample code for an identical CDR3. The chain combines TRBV30 with TRBJ1-1, with 8 positions matching TRBD1. Germline assignment: CDR1 GTSNPN and CDR2 SVGIG (reference sequence). The length of the CDR3 is 13 residues. V lost 0 bases to trimming and J lost 3 bases; unmatched junction nucleotides: 0. The CDR3 spells CAWSVTGDTEAFF. CDR3 nucleotides: TGTGCCTGGAGTGTGACAGGGGACACTGAAGCTTTCTTT.